The source of this TCR beta chain is a study of blood T cell repertoires in COVID-19. This CDR3 comprises 15 residues. V lost 0 bases and J lost 2, with 11 bases in between. Germline CDR1 LGHNA, CDR2 YSLEER. Original handling: Estimates of nucleated cell counts were drawn from the amplification of reference gene primers. Sequencing was performed with immunoSEQ multiplex PCR; in TCRdb, only in-frame clones are kept and a portion is missing. V and J calls and clone size are as listed in that table; D and trimming were resolved from the DNA. The data contain 250,000 or so clones, 84% of them singletons. The receptor comes from a man aged 40-49 years who had recovered from COVID-19. Input material: peripheral blood. The chain couples TRBV4-3 to TRBJ2-7; no reliable D call. The CDR3 here is CASSQESTDPYEQYF. The CDR3 DNA follows: TGCGCCAGCAGCCAAGAGTCAACAGATCCCTACGAGCAGTACTTC.